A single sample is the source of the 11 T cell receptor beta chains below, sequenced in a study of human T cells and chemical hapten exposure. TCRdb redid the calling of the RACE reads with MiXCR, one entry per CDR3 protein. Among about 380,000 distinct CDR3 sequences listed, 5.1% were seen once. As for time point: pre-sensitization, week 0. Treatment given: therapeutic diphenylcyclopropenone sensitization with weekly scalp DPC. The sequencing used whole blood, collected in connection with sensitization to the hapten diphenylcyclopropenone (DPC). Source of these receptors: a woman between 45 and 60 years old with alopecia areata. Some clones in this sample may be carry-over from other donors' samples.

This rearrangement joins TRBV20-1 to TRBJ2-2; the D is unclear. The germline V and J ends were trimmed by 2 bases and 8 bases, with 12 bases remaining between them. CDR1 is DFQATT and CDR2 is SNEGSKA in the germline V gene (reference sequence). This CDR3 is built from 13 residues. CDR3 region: CSARPEERGELFF. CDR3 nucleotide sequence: TGCAGTGCTAGACCAGAGGAACGGGGGGAGCTGTTTTTT.

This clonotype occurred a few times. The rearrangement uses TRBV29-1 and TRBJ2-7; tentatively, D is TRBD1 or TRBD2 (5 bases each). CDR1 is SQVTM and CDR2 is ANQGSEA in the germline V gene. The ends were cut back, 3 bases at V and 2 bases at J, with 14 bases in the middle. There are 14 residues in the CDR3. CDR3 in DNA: TGCAGCGTTGAGGACTCAGGGTACCCCTACGAGCAGTACTTC. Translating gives CSVEDSGYPYEQYF.

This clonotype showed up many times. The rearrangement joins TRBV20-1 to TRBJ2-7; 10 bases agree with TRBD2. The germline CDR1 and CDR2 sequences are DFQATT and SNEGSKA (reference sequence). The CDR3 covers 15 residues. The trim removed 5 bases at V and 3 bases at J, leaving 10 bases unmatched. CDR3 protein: CSALSASGGLYEQYF. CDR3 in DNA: TGCAGTGCTTTGTCCGCTAGCGGGGGACTCTACGAGCAGTACTTC.

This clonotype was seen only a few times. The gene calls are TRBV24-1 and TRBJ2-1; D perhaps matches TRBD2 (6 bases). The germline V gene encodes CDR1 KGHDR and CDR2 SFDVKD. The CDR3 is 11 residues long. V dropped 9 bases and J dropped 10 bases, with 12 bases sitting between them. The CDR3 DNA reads TGTGCCACCTCCTTTGGGGGGGAGCAGTTCTTC. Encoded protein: CATSFGGEQFF.

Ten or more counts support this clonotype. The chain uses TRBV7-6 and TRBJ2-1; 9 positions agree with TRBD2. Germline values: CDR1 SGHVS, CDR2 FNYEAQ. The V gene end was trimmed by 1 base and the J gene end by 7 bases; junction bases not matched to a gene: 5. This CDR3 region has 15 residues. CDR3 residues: CASSLVAGGRNEQFF. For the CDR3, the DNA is TGTGCCAGCAGCTTAGTGGCGGGGGGGCGGAATGAGCAGTTCTTC.

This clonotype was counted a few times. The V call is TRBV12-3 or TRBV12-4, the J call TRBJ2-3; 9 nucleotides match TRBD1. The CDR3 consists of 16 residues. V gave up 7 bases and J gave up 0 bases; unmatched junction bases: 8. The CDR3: CASTWDRDSSTDTQYF. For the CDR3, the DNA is TGTGCCAGCACTTGGGACAGGGATTCTAGCACAGATACGCAGTATTTT.

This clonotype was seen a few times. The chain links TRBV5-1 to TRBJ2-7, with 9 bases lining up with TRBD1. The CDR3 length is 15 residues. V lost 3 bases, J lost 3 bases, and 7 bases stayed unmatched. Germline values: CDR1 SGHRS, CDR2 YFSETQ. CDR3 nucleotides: TGCGCCAGCAGCTCGGCGGGACAGGGCTACTACGAGCAGTACTTC. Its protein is CASSSAGQGYYEQYF.

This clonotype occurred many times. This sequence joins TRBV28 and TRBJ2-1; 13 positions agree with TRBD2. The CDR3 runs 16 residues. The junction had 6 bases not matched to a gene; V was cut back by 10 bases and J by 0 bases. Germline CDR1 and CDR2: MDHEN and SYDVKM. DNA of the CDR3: TGTGCCATCGGGACTAGCGGGACCAGCTCCTACAATGAGCAGTTCTTC. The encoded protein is CAIGTSGTSSYNEQFF.

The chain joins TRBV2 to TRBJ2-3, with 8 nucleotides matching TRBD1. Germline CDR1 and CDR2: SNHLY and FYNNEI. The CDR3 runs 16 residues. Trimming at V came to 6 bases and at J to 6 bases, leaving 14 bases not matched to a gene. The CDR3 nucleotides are TGTGCCAGCAGCCTGTATAAGACAGGGGCAAGGGATACGCAGTATTTT. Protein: CASSLYKTGARDTQYF.

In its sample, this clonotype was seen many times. In DNA, the CDR3 is TGCAGCGTTGTAGCAGAGCTGAACACTGAAGCTTTCTTT. Its translation is CSVVAELNTEAFF. This rearrangement joins TRBV29-1 to TRBJ1-1; D remains ambiguous. Trimming cost V 4 bases and J 0 bases, with 9 bases left between them. Germline V gene data show CDR1 as SQVTM and CDR2 as ANQGSEA. This CDR3 has 13 residues.

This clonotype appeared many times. The CDR3 DNA reads TGTGCCAGCAGCCCGGGGCAGCTCTACGAGCAGTACTTC. The encoded protein is CASSPGQLYEQYF. The chain combines TRBV5-4 with TRBJ2-7; D might be TRBD1 or TRBD2, each matching 5 bases. The V end lost 4 bases, the J end lost 3 bases, and 11 bases lay between the germline ends. Germline lookup yields CDR1 SGHNT and CDR2 YYREEE (reference sequence). The CDR3 consists of 13 residues. Variable domain in full (rest from reference TRBV5-4 and TRBJ2-7): ETGVTQSPTHLIKTRGQQVTLRCSSQSGHNTVSWYQQALGQGPQFIFQYYREEENGRGNFPPRFSGLQFPNYSSELNVNALELDDSALYLCASSPGQLYEQYFGPGTRLTVT.